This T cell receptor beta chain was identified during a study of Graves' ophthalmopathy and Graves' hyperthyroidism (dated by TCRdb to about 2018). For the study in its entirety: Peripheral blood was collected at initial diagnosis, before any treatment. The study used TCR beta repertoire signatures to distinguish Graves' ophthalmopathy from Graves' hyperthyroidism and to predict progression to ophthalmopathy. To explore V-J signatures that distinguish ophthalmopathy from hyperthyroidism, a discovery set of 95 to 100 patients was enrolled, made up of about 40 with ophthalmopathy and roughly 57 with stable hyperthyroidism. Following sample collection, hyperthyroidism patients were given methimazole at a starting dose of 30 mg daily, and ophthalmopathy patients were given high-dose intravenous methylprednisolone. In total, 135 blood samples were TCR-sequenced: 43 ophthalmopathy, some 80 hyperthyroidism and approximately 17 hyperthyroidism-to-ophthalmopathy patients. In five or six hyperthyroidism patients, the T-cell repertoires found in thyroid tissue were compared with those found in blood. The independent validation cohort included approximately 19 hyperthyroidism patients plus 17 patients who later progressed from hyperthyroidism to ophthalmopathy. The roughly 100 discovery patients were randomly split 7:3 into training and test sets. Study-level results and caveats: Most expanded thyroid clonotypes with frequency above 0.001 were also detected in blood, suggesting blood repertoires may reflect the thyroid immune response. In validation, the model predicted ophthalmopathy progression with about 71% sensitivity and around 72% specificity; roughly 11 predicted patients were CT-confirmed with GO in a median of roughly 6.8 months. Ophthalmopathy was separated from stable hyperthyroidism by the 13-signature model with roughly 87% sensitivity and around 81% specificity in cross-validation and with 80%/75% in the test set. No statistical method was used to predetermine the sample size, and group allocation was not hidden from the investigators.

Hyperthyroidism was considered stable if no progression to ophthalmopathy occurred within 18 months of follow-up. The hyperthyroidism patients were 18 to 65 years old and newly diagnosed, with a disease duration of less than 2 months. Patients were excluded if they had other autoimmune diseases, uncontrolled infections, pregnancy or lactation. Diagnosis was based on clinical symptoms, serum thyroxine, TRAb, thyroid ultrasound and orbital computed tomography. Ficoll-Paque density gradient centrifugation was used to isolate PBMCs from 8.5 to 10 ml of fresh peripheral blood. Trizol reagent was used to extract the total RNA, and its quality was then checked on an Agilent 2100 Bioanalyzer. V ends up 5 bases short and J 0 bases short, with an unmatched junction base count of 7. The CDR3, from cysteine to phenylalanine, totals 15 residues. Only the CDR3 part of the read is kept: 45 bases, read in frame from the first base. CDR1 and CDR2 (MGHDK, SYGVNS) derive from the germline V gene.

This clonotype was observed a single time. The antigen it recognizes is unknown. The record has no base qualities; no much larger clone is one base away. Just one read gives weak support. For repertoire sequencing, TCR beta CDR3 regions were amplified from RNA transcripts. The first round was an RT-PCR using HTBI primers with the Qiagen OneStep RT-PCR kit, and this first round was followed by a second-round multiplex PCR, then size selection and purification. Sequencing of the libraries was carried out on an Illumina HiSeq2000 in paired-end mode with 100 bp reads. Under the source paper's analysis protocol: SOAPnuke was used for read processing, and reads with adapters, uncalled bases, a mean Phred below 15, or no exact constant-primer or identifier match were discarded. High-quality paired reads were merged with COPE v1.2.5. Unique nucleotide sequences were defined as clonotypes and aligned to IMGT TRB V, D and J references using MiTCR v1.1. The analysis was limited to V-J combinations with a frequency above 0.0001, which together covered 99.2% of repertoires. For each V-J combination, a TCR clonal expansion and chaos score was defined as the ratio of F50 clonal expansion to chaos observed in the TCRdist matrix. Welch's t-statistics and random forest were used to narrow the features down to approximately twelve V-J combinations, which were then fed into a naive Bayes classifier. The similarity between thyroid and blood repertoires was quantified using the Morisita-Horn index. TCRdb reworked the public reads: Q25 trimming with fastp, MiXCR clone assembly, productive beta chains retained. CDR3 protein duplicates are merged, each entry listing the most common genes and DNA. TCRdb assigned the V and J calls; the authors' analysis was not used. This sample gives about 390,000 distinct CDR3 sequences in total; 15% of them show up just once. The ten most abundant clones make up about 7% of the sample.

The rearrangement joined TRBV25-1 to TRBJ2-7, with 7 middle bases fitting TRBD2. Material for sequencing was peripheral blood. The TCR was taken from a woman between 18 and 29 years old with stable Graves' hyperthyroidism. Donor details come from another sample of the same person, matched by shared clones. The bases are TGTGCCAGCAGTCCCCACACTAGCGCCTCCTACGAGCAGTACTTC. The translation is CASSPHTSASYEQYF.